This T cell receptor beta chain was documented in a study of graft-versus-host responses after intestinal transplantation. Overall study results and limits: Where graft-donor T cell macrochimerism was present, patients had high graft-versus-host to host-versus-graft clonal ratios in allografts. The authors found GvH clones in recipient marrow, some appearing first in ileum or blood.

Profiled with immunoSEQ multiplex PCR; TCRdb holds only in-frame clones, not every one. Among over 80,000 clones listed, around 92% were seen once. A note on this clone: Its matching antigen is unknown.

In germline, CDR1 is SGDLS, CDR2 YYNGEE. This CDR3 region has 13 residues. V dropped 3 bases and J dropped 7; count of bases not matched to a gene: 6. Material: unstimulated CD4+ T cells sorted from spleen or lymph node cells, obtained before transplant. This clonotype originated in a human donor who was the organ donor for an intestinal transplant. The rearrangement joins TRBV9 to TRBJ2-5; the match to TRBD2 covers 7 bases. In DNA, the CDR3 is TGTGCCAGCAGCGGTGGCGGGGGAGGGACCCAGTACTTC. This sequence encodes CASSGGGGGTQYF.